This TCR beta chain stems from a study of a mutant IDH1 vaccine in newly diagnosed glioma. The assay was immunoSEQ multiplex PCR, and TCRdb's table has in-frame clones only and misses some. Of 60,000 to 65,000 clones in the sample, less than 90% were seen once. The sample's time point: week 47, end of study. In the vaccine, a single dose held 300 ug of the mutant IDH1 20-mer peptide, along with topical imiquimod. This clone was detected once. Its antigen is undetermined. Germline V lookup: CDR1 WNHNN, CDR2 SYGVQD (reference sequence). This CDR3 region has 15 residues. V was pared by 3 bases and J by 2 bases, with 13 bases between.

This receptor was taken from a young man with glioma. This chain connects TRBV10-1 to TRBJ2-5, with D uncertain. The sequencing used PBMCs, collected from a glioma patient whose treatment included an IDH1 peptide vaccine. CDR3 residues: CASSEIPGLQETQYF. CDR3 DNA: TGCGCCAGCAGTGAAATCCCGGGTCTGCAAGAGACCCAGTACTTC.